Presented here are 7 T cell receptor beta chains from one specimen sequenced in a study of blood T cell repertoires in COVID-19. Libraries were prepared by immunoSEQ multiplex PCR; TCRdb keeps only in-frame clonotypes and omits some of them. The sample lists more than 150,000 clones; about 90% were seen once. Sequenced material: peripheral blood. Every receptor here comes from a man aged 50 to 60 with acute or convalescent COVID-19.

This chain uses TRBV10-2 with TRBJ2-5; 10 nucleotides match TRBD2. Germline trimming cut 5 bases from V and 4 bases from J; bases unmatched to any gene: 7. There are 15 residues in the CDR3. The germline V gene encodes CDR1 WSHSY and CDR2 SAAADI. CDR3 loop: CASSWSGGVVETQYF. CDR3 bases: TGCGCCAGCAGTTGGAGCGGGGGGGTAGTAGAGACCCAGTACTTC.

The chain uses TRBV27 and TRBJ1-2; D perhaps matches TRBD1 (6 bases). V was trimmed by 6 bases and J by 1 base, leaving 12 bases between them. Germline V lookup: CDR1 MNHEY, CDR2 SMNVEV (reference sequence). The CDR3 loop spans 14 amino acids. CDR3 bases: TGTGCCAGCAGCCGGAACAGGGTTAACTATGGCTACACCTTC. Translating gives CASSRNRVNYGYTF.

This clone was seen only once. V gene TRBV27 combines with J gene TRBJ2-1, with 9 positions matching TRBD2. This CDR3 region has 16 residues. Germline-derived CDR1 and CDR2 are MNHEY and SMNVEV (reference sequence). Losses at the gene ends were 2 bases for V and 7 bases for J; bases not matched to a gene: 9. Written as DNA, the CDR3 is TGTGCCAGCAGTTTACTCGGCGGGAGGGCCCGGAATGAGCAGTTCTTC. Its translation is CASSLLGGRARNEQFF.

The genes are TRBV13 and TRBJ1-2, with TRBD1 matching 7 bases. CDR3 size: 15 residues. Per the germline V gene, CDR1 is PRHDT and CDR2 is FYEKMQ (reference sequence). Trimming cost V 5 bases and J 4 bases; bases outside gene matches: 10. The CDR3 nucleotides read TGTGCCAGCAGCCCGACAGGGAGATCTCCCTATGGCTACACCTTC. It yields the protein CASSPTGRSPYGYTF. The variable domain in full, completed from reference TRBV13 and TRBJ1-2, reads AAGVIQSPRHLIKEKRETATLKCYPIPRHDTVYWYQQGPGQDPQFLISFYEKMQSDKGSIPDRFSAQQFSDYHSELNMSSLELGDSALYFCASSPTGRSPYGYTFGSGTRLTVV.

The count of this clone is one. This chain joins TRBV7-6 and TRBJ1-1; D is possibly TRBD1 (6 bases). With 5 bases removed from V and 2 bases from J, the gap between germline ends came to 24 bases. This CDR3 is built from 18 residues. The germline V gene encodes CDR1 SGHVS and CDR2 FNYEAQ. CDR3 sequence (DNA): TGTGCCAGCAGCCTCCTTGGGACCGCCGGACAGTTTAACACTGAAGCTTTCTTT. Its protein product is CASSLLGTAGQFNTEAFF.

The chain carries TRBV29-1 and TRBJ1-3; possibly TRBD1 for D (6 bases). Trimming stripped 7 bases from V and 0 bases from J, with 10 bases between. The germline CDR1 and CDR2 sequences are SQVTM and ANQGSEA. CDR3 length: 13 residues. CDR3 nucleotide sequence: TGCAGCGGGAGGACAGCCTCTGGAAACACCATATATTTT. Its protein is CSGRTASGNTIYF. The full variable domain, in which reference TRBV29-1 and TRBJ1-3 provide the parts outside the CDR3, is SAVISQKPSRDICQRGTSLTIQCQVDSQVTMMFWYRQQPGQSLTLIATANQGSEATYESGFVIDKFPISRPNLTFSTLTVSNMSPEDSSIYLCSGRTASGNTIYFGEGSWLTVV.

The chain links TRBV7-9 to TRBJ2-5; 9 positions agree with TRBD1. The CDR3 is 15 amino acids. Germline CDR1 SEHNR, CDR2 FQNEAQ (reference sequence). With 4 bases clipped from V and 1 base from J, the junction kept 4 bases outside the gene matches. The CDR3 reads CASSSGQGGQETQYF. Here the CDR3 DNA reads TGTGCCAGCAGCTCGGGACAGGGTGGCCAAGAGACCCAGTACTTC.